Here is one TCR beta chain with its context. This sample is drawn from a study of blood T cell repertoires in COVID-19. The data were produced by immunoSEQ multiplex PCR, yet TCRdb's version contains in-frame clones alone and is incomplete. This sample has fewer than 250,000 clones, with 75% to 85% found just once. V lost 4 bases, J lost 7 bases, and 12 bases lay in between. The length of the CDR3 is 13 residues. Germline V CDR1 and CDR2: SGHDT, YYEEEE. The sequencing sample was made of peripheral blood. This TCR came from a human donor in a cohort sampled during active COVID-19. This rearrangement joins TRBV5-6 to TRBJ1-5; D gene uncertain. CDR3 sequence: CASSVGDGQPQHF. In nucleotides, the CDR3 is TGTGCCAGCAGCGTAGGAGACGGCCAGCCCCAGCATTTT.